Here is one T cell receptor beta chain with its context. This clonotype was seen a few times. Its antigen is still unknown. There are no base qualities to consult, and no much larger clone falls within one base. The roughly 39 donors, aged about 6 to 100 years, were systemically healthy Caucasian individuals from Russia. Roughly 9 milliliters of peripheral blood were drawn from each donor into EDTA-treated Vacutainer tubes. Ficoll-Paque density-gradient centrifugation was used to isolate PBMCs, with at least 7 million per sample. Trizol reagent was used to extract total RNA from PBMCs, with at least 6 micrograms per sample. For every donor, flow cytometry on a PBMC aliquot measured the percentage of naive CD45RAhigh/CD27high T cells. This sample was taken from a study of blood T cells in healthy people across ages (dated by TCRdb to 2014 to 2015). A note on the overall study: In model experiments, roughly one uniquely barcoded TCR beta cDNA molecule per two T cells was captured by template switching. To track age-related changes in TCR beta repertoire diversity, the study relied on deep sequencing normalized with unique cDNA molecular identifiers. To avoid experimental bias, donors of different ages were randomly spread across the sequencing lanes. Donors were grouped into four age groups: young (average 16 years), middle-aged (less than 40), aged (about 60) and long-lived (about 89). Using the same blood draw, the study looked at two additional independent replicas of 1 million unique cDNA reads for two donors, one aged 18 to 30 and the other aged 80 or older. Overall study results and their limits: The long-lived group showed more naive CD4+ T cells, fewer expanded clones and increased TCR diversity than the aged group, suggesting age selection. Observed TCR beta diversity per million T cells fell roughly linearly with age, and a significant reduction was already apparent by age around 40. Because donor CMV infection status was unknown, age-related changes in expanded clonotypes were potentially confounded. A strong correlation was found between observed TCR beta diversity and the percentage of naive T cells measured by flow cytometry. Total diversity estimates from one million sequenced T cells were considered lower bounds and underestimates. Conclusive comparison of naive and antigen-experienced compartments was prevented by the profiling of bulk unsorted PBMCs.

Library method: 5' RACE. TCRdb records Illumina HiSeq 2500 as the sequencer. A second PCR of 7 to 11 cycles was performed with a sample-barcoded 5' primer and a J-beta primer mix. Each TCR beta cDNA molecule received a unique molecular identifier from a template-switch 5' adaptor carrying 12 random nucleotides. Each sample yielded at least 3 million CDR3-containing paired-end reads. All of the RNA was converted into first-strand cDNA using the Mint cDNA synthesis kit, with a TRBC-specific oligonucleotide serving as the primer. Following uracil-DNA glycosylase treatment, a first 18-cycle PCR with universal primers M1SS and BC2_uni_R was performed on all cDNA. For the original study's pipeline: Normalization of each sample was performed by random selection of 1 million high-quality reads, each carrying a distinct molecular identifier. Reads with shared molecular identifiers were discarded instead of being binned into consensus sequences. MiTCR, set to a Q25 quality threshold and the strictest error-elimination algorithm, was used for CDR3 identification, clonotype clustering and error correction. A nonparametric unseen species model with Euler transformation was used to estimate a lower bound on total TCR beta diversity. TCRdb reprocessed the public reads (quality trimming at Q25 with fastp, clone calling with MiXCR) and kept in-frame beta chains. Each entry is one CDR3 protein sequence, shown with its most common DNA and genes. These V and J calls originate from TCRdb's pipeline instead of the authors' own analysis. For this sample the table gives some 790,000 distinct CDR3 sequences, of which about 30% were detected only once. Approximately 15% of the sample lies in the top ten.

Per the germline V gene, MNHEY is the CDR1 and SVGAGI is the CDR2. V loses 2 bases at its end and J loses 7 bases; junction bases beyond the gene matches: 9. Inclusive of the bounding cysteine and phenylalanine, the CDR3 is 16 residues long. The only DNA kept is the CDR3, 48 bases in frame from the first base. Recombination linked TRBV6-5 to TRBJ2-2, with 8 bases aligning to TRBD1. The receptor was isolated from a woman of 80 years or more in good health. What was sequenced was blood. The DNA sequence reads TGTGCCAGCAGTTACGGGTGGCAGGGGGCCGGCGGGGAGCTGTTTTTT. Its translation is CASSYGWQGAGGELFF.